Shown below are 2 T cell receptor delta chains from a single sample sequenced in a study of Vδ1+ human thymocytes. For these TCRs, the target antigens are not known. The template was reverse-transcribed extracted RNA. CDR3 amplicons came from multiplex PCR with pooled V-gene forward and constant-region reverse primers. TCRdb redid the clone calls on the multiplex PCR reads with CATT. Of about 27,000 delta-chain clones in the sample, approximately 30% were seen once. The study's findings and limits: Thymic TRG and TRD repertoires appeared highly polyclonal.

Sequenced input: Vdelta1+ gamma-delta thymocytes from the thymus. The subset denotes: FACS-sorted CD3+ TCRalphabeta- TCRVdelta1+ TCRVdelta2- thymocytes. The receptors were sampled from a boy under two years old who had congenital heart surgery.

This clone occurred a few times. The gene calls are TRDV1 and TRDJ1; 11 nucleotides align to TRDD3. There are 17 residues in the CDR3. Germline trimming cut 3 bases from V and 3 bases from J; bases unmatched to any gene: 9. The V gene's germline CDR1 is TSWWSYY and CDR2 QGS. CDR3 in DNA: TGTGCTCTTGGGGAGTTGGGGGATACGGGTGGCTCCGATAAACTCATCTTT. It is translated as CALGELGDTGGSDKLIF.

This clone was detected once. A much larger clone differs from this one at a single base, so this may be a read error. This chain connects TRDV2 to TRDJ1; 10 bases are shared with TRDD3. CDR3 length: 16 residues. CDR1 is GEAIGNYY and CDR2 is EKD in the germline V gene. CDR3 sequence: CACATPTGGYTDKLIF. The CDR3 nucleotides are TGTGCCTGTGCCACCCCTACTGGGGGATACACCGATAAACTCATCTTT.